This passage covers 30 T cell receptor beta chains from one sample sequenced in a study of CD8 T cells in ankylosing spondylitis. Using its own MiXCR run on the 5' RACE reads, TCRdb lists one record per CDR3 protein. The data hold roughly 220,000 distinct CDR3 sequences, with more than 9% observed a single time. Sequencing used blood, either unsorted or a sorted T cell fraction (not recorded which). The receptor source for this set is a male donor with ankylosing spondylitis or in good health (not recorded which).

CDR3 DNA: TGTGCCAGCAGCGCCGGTCGGGATCAGCCCCAGCATTTT. The encoded protein is CASSAGRDQPQHF. The rearrangement joins TRBV7-2 to TRBJ1-5, with D unclear. CDR1 and CDR2 from the germline V gene are SGHTA and FQGNSA. This CDR3 spans 13 amino acids. V dropped 5 bases and J dropped 5 bases, with 10 bases sitting between them.

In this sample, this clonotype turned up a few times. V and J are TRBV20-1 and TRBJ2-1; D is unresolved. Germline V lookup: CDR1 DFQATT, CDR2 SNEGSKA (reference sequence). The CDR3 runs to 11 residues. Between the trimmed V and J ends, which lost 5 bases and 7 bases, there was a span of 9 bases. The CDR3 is CSASNKNEQFF. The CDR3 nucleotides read TGCAGTGCTTCCAATAAGAATGAGCAGTTCTTC.

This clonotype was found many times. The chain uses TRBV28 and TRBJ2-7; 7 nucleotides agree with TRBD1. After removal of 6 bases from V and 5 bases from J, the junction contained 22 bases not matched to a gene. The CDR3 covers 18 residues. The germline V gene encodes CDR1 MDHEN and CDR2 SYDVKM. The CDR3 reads CASSLTRMRTGSTHEQYF. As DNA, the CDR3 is TGTGCCAGCAGCCTCACGAGAATGAGGACAGGTAGTACCCACGAGCAGTACTTC.

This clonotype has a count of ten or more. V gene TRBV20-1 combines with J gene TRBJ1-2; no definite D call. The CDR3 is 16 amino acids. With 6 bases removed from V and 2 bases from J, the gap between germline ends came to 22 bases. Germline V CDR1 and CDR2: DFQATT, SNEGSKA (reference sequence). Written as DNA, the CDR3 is TGCAGTGCCCAAACCCAAAGGCCGGGAACCAACTATGGCTACACCTTC. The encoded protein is CSAQTQRPGTNYGYTF.

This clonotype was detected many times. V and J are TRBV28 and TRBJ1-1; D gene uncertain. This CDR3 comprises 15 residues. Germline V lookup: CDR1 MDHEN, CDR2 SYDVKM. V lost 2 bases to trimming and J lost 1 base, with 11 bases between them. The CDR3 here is CASSLSKRSNTEAFF. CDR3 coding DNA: TGTGCCAGCAGTTTAAGCAAAAGGTCGAACACTGAAGCTTTCTTT. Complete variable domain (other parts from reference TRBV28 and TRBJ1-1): DVKVTQSSRYLVKRTGEKVFLECVQDMDHENMFWYRQDPGLGLRLIYFSYDVKMKEKGDIPEGYSVSREKKERFSLILESASTNQTSMYLCASSLSKRSNTEAFFGQGTRLTVV.

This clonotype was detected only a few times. CDR3 loop: CASSQEWGGNEQFF. The CDR3 bases are TGCGCCAGCAGCCAAGAGTGGGGGGGCAATGAGCAGTTCTTC. The chain links TRBV4-1 to TRBJ2-1; TRBD2 matches at 7 bases. Germline loops: CDR1 MGHRA, CDR2 YSYEKL. The CDR3 contains 14 residues. J lost 6 bases, V lost 0 bases, and 2 bases had no gene match.

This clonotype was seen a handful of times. The CDR3 DNA is TGTGCCAGCAGCTCAGATAAGTACGAGCAGTACTTC. As protein: CASSSDKYEQYF. The rearrangement uses TRBV7-9 and TRBJ2-7; no clear D. Germline CDR1 reads SEHNR; CDR2 reads FQNEAQ (reference sequence). Between the trimmed V and J ends, which lost 4 bases and 4 bases, there was a span of 8 bases. The CDR3 extends over 12 amino acids. Using reference TRBV7-9 and TRBJ2-7 for the parts outside the CDR3, the full variable domain is DTGVSQNPRHKITKRGQNVTFRCDPISEHNRLYWYRQTLGQGPEFLTYFQNEAQLEKSRLLSDRFSAERPKGSFSTLEIQRTEQGDSAMYLCASSSDKYEQYFGPGTRLTVT.

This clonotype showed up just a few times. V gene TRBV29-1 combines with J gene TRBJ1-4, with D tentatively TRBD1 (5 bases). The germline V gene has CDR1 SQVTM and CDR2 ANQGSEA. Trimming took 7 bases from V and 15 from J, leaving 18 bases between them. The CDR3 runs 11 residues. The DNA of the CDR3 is TGCAGCGCCTCACTCGGCGGGGGGGTGTTTTTT. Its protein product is CSASLGGGVFF.

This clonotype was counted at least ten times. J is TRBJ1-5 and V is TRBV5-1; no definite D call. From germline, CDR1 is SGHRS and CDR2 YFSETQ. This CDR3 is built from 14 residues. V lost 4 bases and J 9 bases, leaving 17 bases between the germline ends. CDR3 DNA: TGCGCCAGCAGCGCCCGGGCCGAAGAAACGCCCCAGCATTTT. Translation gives CASSARAEETPQHF. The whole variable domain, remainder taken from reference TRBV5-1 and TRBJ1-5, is KAGVTQTPRYLIKTRGQQVTLSCSPISGHRSVSWYQQTPGQGLQFLFEYFSETQRNKGNFPGRFSGRQFSNSRSEMNVSTLELGDSALYLCASSARAEETPQHFGDGTRLSIL.

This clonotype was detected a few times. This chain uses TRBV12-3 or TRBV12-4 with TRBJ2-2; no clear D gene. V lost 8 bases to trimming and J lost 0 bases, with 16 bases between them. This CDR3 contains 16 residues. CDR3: CASSPGGLSNTGELFF. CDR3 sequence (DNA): TGTGCCAGCTCCCCCGGCGGTCTGTCGAACACCGGGGAGCTGTTTTTT.

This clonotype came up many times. In DNA, the CDR3 is TGTGCCAGCAGCCTCACAGGGACTCAGCCCCAGCATTTT. Amino acid sequence: CASSLTGTQPQHF. This rearrangement joins TRBV5-6 to TRBJ1-5, with TRBD1 as a possible D gene (6 bases). Germline assignment: CDR1 SGHDT and CDR2 YYEEEE. V was clipped by 4 bases and J by 6 bases, with 11 bases between them. The CDR3 totals 13 residues.

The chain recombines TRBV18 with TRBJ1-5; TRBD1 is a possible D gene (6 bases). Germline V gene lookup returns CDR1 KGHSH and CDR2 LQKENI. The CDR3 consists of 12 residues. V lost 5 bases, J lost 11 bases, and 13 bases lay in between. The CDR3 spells CASSLQGGAQHF. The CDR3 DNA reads TGTGCCAGCTCATTACAGGGAGGGGCCCAGCATTTT.

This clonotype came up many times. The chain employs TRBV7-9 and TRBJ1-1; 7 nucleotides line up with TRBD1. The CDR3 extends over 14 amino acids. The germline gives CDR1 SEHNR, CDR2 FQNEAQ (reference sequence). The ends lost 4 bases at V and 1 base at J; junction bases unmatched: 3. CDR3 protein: CASSSTGENTEAFF. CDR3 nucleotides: TGTGCCAGCAGCTCCACAGGGGAGAACACTGAAGCTTTCTTT. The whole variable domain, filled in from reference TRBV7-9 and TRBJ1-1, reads DTGVSQNPRHKITKRGQNVTFRCDPISEHNRLYWYRQTLGQGPEFLTYFQNEAQLEKSRLLSDRFSAERPKGSFSTLEIQRTEQGDSAMYLCASSSTGENTEAFFGQGTRLTVV.

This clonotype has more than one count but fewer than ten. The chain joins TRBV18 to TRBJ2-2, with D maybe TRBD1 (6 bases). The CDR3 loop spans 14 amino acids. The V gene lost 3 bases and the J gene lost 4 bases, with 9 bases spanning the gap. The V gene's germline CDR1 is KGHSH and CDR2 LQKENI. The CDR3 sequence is CASSPSGVTGELFF. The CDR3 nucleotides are TGTGCCAGCTCACCCTCAGGGGTCACCGGGGAGCTGTTTTTT.

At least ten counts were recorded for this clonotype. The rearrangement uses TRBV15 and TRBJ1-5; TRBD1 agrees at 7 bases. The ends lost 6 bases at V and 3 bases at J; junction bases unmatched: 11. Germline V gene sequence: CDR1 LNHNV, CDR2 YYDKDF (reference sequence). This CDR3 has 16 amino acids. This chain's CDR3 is CATRRTGRWDNQPQHF. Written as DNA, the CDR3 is TGTGCCACCAGGAGGACAGGACGTTGGGACAATCAGCCCCAGCATTTT.

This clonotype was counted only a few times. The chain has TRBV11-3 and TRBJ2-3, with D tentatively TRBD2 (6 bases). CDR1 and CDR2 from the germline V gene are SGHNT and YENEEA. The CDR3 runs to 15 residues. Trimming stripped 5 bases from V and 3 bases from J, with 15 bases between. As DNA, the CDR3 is TGTGCCAGCAGCCTCTCGGACGGAGGGACAGATACGCAGTATTTT. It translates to CASSLSDGGTDTQYF. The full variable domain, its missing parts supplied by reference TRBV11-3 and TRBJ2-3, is EAGVVQSPRYKIIEKKQPVAFWCNPISGHNTLYWYLQNLGQGPELLIRYENEEAVDDSQLPKDRFSAERLKGVDSTLKIQPAELGDSAVYLCASSLSDGGTDTQYFGPGTRLTVL.

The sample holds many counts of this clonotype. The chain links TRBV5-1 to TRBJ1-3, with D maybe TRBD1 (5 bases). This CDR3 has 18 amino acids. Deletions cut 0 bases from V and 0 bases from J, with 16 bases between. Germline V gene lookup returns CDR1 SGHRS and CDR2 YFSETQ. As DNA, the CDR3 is TGCGCCAGCAGCTTGGAGAATCCGGGACGGAACTCTGGAAACACCATATATTTT. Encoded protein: CASSLENPGRNSGNTIYF.

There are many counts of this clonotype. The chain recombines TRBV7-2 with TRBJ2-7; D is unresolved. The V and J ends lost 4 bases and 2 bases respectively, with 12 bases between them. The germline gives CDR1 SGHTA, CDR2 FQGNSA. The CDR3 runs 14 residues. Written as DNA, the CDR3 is TGTGCCAGCAGCTCCAGCCGCCGGACCTACGAGCAGTACTTC. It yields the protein CASSSSRRTYEQYF.

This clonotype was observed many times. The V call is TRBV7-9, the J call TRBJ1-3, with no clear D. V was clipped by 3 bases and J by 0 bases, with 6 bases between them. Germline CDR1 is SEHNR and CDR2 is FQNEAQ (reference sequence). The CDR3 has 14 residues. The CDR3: CASSFGGSGNTIYF. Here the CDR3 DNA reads TGTGCCAGCAGCTTCGGCGGCTCTGGAAACACCATATATTTT.

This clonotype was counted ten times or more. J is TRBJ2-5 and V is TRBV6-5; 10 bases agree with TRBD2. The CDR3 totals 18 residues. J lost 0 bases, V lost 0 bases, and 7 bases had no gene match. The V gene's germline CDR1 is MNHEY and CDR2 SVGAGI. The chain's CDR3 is CASSYSSSGGSNQETQYF. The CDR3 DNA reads TGTGCCAGCAGTTACTCGTCTAGCGGGGGATCAAACCAAGAGACCCAGTACTTC.

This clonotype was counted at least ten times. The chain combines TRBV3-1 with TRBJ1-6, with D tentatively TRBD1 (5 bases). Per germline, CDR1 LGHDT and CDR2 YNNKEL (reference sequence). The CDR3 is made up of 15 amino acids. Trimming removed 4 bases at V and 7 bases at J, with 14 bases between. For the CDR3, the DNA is TGTGCCAGCAGCCCCGGGGGTATCGAAAATTCACCCCTCCACTTT. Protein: CASSPGGIENSPLHF.

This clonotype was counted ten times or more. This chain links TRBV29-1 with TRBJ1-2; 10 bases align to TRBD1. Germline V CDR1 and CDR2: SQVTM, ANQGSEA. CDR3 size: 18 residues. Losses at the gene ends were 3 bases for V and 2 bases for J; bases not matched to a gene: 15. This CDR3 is CSVERPRDRGLLNYGYTF. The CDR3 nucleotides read TGCAGCGTTGAGCGGCCGCGGGACAGGGGCCTTCTAAACTATGGCTACACCTTC. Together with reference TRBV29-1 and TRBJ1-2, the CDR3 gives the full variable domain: SAVISQKPSRDICQRGTSLTIQCQVDSQVTMMFWYRQQPGQSLTLIATANQGSEATYESGFVIDKFPISRPNLTFSTLTVSNMSPEDSSIYLCSVERPRDRGLLNYGYTFGSGTRLTVV.

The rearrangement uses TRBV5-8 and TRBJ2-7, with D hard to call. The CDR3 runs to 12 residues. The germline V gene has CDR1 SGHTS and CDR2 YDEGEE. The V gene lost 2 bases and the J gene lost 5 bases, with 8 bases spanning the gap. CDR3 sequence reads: CASSFQGDEQYF. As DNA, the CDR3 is TGTGCCAGCAGCTTCCAAGGCGACGAGCAGTACTTC.

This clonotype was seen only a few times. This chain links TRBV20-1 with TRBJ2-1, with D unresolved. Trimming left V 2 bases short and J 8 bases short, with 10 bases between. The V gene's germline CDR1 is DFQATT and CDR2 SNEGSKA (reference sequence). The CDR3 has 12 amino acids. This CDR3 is CSARTHWDEQFF. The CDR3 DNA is TGCAGTGCTAGAACACATTGGGATGAGCAGTTCTTC.

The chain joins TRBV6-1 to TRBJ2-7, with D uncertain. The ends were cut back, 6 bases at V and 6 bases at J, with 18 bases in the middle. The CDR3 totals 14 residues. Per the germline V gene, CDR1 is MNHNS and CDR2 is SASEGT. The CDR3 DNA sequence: TGTGCCAGCAGCCCCATTAGGGCCTCTATCGAGCAGTACTTC. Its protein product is CASSPIRASIEQYF.

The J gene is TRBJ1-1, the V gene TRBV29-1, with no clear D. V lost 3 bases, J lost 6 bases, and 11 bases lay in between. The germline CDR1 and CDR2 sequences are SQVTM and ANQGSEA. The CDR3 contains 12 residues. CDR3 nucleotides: TGCAGCGTTGATTTATGGGAGGCTGAAGCTTTCTTT. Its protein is CSVDLWEAEAFF.

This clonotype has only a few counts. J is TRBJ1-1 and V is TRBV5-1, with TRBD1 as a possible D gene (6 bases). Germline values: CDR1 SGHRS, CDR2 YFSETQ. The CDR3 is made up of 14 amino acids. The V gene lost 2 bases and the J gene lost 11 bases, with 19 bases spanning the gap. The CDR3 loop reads CASSLADRSGGAFF. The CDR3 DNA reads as TGCGCCAGCAGCTTAGCCGACAGGTCCGGCGGGGCTTTCTTT. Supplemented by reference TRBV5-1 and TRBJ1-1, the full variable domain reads KAGVTQTPRYLIKTRGQQVTLSCSPISGHRSVSWYQQTPGQGLQFLFEYFSETQRNKGNFPGRFSGRQFSNSRSEMNVSTLELGDSALYLCASSLADRSGGAFFGQGTRLTVV.

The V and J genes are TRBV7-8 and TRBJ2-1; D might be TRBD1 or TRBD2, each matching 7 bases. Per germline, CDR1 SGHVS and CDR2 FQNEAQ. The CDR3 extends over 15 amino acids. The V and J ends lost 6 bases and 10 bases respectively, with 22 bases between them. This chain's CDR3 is CASRHDREGGKEQFF. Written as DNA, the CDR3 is TGTGCCAGCAGACATGACAGGGAGGGGGGCAAGGAGCAGTTCTTC. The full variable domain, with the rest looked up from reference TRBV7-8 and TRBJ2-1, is GAGVSQSPRYKVAKRGQDVALRCDPISGHVSLFWYQQALGQGPEFLTYFQNEAQLDKSGLPSDRFFAERPEGSVSTLKIQRTQQEDSAVYLCASRHDREGGKEQFFGPGTRLTVL.

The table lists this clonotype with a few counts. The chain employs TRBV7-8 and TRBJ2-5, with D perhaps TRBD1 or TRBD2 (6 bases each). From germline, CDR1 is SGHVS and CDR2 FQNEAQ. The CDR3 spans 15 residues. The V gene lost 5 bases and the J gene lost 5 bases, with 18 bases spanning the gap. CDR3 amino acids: CASSTTGAPGETQYF. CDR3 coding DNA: TGTGCCAGCAGCACCACGGGGGCCCCGGGGGAGACCCAGTACTTC.

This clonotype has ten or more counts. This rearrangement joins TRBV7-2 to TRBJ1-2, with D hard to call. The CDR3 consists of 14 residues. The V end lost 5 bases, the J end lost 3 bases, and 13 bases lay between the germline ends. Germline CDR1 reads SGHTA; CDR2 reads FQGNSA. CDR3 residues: CASSQETGDYGYTF. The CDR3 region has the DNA TGTGCCAGCAGCCAAGAGACGGGAGACTATGGCTACACCTTC. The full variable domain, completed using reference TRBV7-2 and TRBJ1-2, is GAGVSQSPSNKVTEKGKDVELRCDPISGHTALYWYRQSLGQGLEFLIYFQGNSAPDKSGLPSDRFSAERTGGSVSTLTIQRTQQEDSAVYLCASSQETGDYGYTFGSGTRLTVV.